This TCR beta chain was captured by sequencing in a study of response to subunit inactivated influenza vaccine. General study results and limits: Researchers suggested that each seasonal influenza vaccination recruits few new T cells.

Germline CDR1 reads LGHNA; CDR2 reads YSLEER. V was pared by 3 bases and J by 8 bases, with 4 bases of the junction left unmatched. The CDR3 loop spans 14 amino acids. One entry per CDR3 protein results from TCRdb running MiXCR on the RT-PCR reads. The data show 550,000 to 800,000 distinct CDR3 sequences, approximately 15% seen once. This clonotype was observed many times. Its antigen remains unidentified. Sequencing was performed on PBMCs from blood, taken about 12 days after vaccination. The TCR sequence derives from a man aged 50 to 59 who received an inactivated influenza vaccine. The genes are TRBV4-3 and TRBJ1-4, with 9 bases aligning to TRBD1. The CDR3 DNA reads as TGCGCCAGCAGCCAGGGACAGGGAAACGAAAAACTGTTTTTT. Its protein product is CASSQGQGNEKLFF.